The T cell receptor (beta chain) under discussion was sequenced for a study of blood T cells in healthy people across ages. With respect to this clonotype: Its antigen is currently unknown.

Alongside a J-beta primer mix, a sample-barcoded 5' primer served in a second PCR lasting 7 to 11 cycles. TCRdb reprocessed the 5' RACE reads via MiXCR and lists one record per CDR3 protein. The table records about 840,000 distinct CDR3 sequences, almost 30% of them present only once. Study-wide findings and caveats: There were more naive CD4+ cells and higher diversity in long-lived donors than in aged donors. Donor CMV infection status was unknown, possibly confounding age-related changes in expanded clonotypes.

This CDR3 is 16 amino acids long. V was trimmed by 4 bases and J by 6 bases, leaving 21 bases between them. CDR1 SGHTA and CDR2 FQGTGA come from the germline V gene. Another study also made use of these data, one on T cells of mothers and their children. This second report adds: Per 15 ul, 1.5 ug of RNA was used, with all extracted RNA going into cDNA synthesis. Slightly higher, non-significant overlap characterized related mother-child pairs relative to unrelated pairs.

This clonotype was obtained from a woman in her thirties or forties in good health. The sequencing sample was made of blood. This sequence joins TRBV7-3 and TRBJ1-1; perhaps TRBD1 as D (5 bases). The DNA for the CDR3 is TGTGCCAGCAGCTCCGGAGCGCGGGGGTCCCTCGCTGAAGCTTTCTTT. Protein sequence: CASSSGARGSLAEAFF.